The text below deals with one TCR beta chain. This entry is derived from a study of blood T cell repertoires in COVID-19. Researchers sorted participants into cohorts using their self-reported clinical history. Up to 2 weeks before entering the study, exposed participants had met a COVID-19 case. The CDR3 extends over 13 amino acids. Germline CDR1 is LNHDA and CDR2 is SQIVND (reference sequence). The V and J ends lost 3 bases and 3 bases, in that order; junction bases with no gene match: 2. Original processing notes: Reference gene primer amplification yielded estimated nucleated cell counts. Clones were read by immunoSEQ multiplex PCR, and TCRdb kept only the in-frame ones, dropping some. V and J calls and clone size are copied from that table; D and trimming were computed from the DNA. The sample records a few hundred thousand clones, approximately 82% being singletons.

This sequence joins TRBV19 and TRBJ2-7; 7 bases map to TRBD2. Sequenced sample: PBMCs or T cells enriched from blood (not recorded which). This clonotype originated in a middle-aged man who had been exposed to COVID-19. The CDR3 DNA sequence: TGTGCCAGTAGTATCGGGACTAACTACGAGCAGTACTTC. Translation: CASSIGTNYEQYF.